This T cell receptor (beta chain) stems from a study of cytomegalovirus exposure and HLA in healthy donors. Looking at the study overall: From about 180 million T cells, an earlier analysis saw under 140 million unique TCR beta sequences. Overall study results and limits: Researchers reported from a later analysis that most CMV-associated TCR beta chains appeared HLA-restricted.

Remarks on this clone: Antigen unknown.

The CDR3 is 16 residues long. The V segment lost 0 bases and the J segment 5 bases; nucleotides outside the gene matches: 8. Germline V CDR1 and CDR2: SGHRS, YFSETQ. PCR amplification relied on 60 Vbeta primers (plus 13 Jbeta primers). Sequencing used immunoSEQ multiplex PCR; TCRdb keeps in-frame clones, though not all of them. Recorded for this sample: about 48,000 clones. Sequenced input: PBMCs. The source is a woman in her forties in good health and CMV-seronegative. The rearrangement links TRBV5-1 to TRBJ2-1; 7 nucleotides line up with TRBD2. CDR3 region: CASSLGGGSPHNEQFF. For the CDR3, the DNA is TGCGCCAGCAGCTTGGGGGGCGGGAGTCCCCACAATGAGCAGTTCTTC.